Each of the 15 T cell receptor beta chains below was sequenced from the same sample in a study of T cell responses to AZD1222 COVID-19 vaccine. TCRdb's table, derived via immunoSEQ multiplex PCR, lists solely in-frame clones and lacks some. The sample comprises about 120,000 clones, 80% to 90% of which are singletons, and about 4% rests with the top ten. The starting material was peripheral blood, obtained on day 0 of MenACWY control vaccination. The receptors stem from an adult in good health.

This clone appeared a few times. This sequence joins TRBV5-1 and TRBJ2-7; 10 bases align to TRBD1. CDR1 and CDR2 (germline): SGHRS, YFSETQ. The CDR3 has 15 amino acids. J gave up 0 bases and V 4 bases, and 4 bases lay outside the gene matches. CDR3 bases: TGCGCCAGCAGCGGGGGACAGGGGATCTCCTACGAGCAGTACTTC. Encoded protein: CASSGGQGISYEQYF.

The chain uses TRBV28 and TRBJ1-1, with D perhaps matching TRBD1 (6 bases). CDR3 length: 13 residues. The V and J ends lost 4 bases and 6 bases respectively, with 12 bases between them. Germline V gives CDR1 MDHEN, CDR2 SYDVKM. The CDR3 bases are TGTGCCAGCAGTTCCCAGGGGCACGCTGAAGCTTTCTTT. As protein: CASSSQGHAEAFF.

CDR3 in amino acids: CASGLAGGDTQYF. CDR3 coding DNA: TGCGCCAGTGGACTAGCGGGGGGTGATACGCAGTATTTT. The J gene is TRBJ2-3, the V gene TRBV5-1; 14 bases map to TRBD2. The CDR3 totals 13 residues. Germline assignment: CDR1 SGHRS and CDR2 YFSETQ. The J segment lost 6 bases and the V segment lost 8 bases, leaving 2 bases of the junction unmatched. Full variable domain (remainder filled in from reference TRBV5-1 and TRBJ2-3): KAGVTQTPRYLIKTRGQQVTLSCSPISGHRSVSWYQQTPGQGLQFLFEYFSETQRNKGNFPGRFSGRQFSNSRSEMNVSTLELGDSALYLCASGLAGGDTQYFGPGTRLTVL.

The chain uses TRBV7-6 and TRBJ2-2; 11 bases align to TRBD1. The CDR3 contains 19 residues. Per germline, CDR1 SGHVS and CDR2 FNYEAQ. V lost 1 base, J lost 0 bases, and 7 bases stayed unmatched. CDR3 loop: CASSLVGGGQGANTGELFF. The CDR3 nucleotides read TGTGCCAGCAGCTTAGTCGGTGGGGGACAGGGGGCGAACACCGGGGAGCTGTTTTTT.

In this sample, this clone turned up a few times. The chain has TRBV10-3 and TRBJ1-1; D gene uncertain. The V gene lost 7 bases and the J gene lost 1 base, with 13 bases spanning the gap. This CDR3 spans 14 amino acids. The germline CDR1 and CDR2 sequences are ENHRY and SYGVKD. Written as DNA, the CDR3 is TGTGCCATCACCGGCGGACCCAGGAACACTGAAGCTTTCTTT. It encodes CAITGGPRNTEAFF.

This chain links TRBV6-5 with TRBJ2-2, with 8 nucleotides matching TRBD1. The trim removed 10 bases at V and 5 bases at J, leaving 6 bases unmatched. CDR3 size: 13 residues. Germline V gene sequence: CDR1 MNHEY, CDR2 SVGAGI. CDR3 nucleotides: TGTGCCAACGGACAGGGAATAACCGGGGAGCTGTTTTTT. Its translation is CANGQGITGELFF.

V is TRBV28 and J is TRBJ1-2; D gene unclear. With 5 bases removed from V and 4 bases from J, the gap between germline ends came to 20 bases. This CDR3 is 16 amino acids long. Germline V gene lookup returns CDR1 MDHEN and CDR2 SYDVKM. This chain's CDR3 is CASSSVLGSPLYGYTF. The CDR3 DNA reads TGTGCCAGCAGTAGTGTGCTCGGCAGCCCCCTCTATGGCTACACCTTC.

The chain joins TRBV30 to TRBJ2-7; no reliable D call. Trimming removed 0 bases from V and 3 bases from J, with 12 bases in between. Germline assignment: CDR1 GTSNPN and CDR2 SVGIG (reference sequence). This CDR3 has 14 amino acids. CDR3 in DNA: TGTGCCTGGAGTGTAGGCAGAAAATACTACGAGCAGTACTTC. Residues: CAWSVGRKYYEQYF.

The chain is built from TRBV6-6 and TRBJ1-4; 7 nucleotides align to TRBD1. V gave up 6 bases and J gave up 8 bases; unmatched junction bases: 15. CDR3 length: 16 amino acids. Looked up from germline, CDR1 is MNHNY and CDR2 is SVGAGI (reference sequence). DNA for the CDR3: TGTGCCAGCAGGGCCTCCACAGGGGTTAATAGAGAAAAACTGTTTTTT. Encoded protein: CASRASTGVNREKLFF.

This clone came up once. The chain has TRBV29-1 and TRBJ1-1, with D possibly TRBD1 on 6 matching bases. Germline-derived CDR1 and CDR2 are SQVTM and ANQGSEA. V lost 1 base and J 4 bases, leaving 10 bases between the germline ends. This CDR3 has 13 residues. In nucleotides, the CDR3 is TGCAGCGTTGAAGTACAGGGAGGCACTGAAGCTTTCTTT. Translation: CSVEVQGGTEAFF.

DNA of the CDR3: TGTGCCAGCAGCTCCCGTCCCGGGGGGCAGGTATCTGAAGCTTTCTTT. It translates to CASSSRPGGQVSEAFF. The J gene is TRBJ1-1, the V gene TRBV7-2; perhaps TRBD1 as D (6 bases). CDR1 SGHTA and CDR2 FQGNSA come from the germline V gene. Trimming left V 4 bases short and J 6 bases short, with 21 bases between. This CDR3 spans 16 amino acids.

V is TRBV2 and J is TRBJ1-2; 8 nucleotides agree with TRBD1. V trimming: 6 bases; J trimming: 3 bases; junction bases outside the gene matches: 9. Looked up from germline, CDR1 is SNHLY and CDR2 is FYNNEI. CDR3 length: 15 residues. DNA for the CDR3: TGTGCCAGCAGGGGTAACAGGGGGATCGACTATGGCTACACCTTC. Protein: CASRGNRGIDYGYTF.

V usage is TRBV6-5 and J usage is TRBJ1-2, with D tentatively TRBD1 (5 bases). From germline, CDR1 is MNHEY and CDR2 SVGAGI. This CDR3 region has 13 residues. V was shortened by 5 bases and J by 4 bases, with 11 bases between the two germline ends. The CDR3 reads CASSPDSTYGYTF. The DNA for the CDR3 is TGTGCCAGCAGTCCTGACAGTACCTATGGCTACACCTTC.

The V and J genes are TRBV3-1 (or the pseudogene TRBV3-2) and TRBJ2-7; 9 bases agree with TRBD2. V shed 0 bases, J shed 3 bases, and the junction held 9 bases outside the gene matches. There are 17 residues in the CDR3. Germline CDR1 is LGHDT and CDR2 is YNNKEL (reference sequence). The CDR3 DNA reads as TGTGCCAGCAGCCAAGATCTCCTGGGACTAGCCGTCTACGAGCAGTACTTC. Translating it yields CASSQDLLGLAVYEQYF.

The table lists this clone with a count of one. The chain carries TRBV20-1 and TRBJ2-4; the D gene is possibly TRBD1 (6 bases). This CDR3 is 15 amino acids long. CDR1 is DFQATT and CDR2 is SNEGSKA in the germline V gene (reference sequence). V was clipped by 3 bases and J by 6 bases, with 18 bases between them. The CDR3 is CSASDRNRAGNIQYF. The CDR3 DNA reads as TGCAGTGCTAGTGACCGTAACAGGGCCGGAAACATTCAGTACTTC.